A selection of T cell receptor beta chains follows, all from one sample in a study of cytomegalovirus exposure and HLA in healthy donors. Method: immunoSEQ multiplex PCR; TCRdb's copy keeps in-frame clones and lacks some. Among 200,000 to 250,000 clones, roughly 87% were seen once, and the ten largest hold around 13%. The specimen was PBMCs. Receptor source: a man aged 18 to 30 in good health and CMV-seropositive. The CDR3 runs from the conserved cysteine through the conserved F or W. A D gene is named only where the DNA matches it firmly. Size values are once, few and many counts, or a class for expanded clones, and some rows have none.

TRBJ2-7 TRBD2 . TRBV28 TGTGCCAGCAGTACTAGCGGGAGCACGGGGGAGCAGTACTTC CASSTSGSTGEQYF
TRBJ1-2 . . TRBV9 TGTGCCAGCAGCTTCTACAGCGGGGGTCATGGCTACACCTTC CASSFYSGGHGYTF
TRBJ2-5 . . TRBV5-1 TGCGCCAGCAGCTTGGACAGAGGGACCCAGTACTTC CASSLDRGTQYF
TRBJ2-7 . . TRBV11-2 TGTGCCAGCACCCTCGAGAGTAGCGGATTCCACGAGCAGTACTTC CASTLESSGFHEQYF
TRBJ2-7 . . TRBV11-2 TGTGCCAGCAGCTTCTCACGGGAGCAGTACTTC CASSFSREQYF
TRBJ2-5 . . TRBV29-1 TGCAGCGTTGAACTAGCGCTCCAAGAGACCCAGTACTTC CSVELALQETQYF
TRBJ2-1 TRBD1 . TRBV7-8 TGTGCCAGCAGCTTTGGACAGGCTTACAATGAGCAGTTCTTC CASSFGQAYNEQFF
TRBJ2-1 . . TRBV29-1 TGCAGCGCCCGACCCCCCTACAATGAGCAGTTCTTC CSARPPYNEQFF
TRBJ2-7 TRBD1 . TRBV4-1 TGCGCCAGCAGCCAAGTCCCGGGACAGTCCTACGAGCAGTACTTC CASSQVPGQSYEQYF
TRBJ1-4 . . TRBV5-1 TGCGCCAGCAGCTTGGAGCCGGGGGAGAATGAAAAACTGTTTTTT CASSLEPGENEKLFF
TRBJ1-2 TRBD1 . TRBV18 TGTGCCAGCTCACCGCGGGTTGGACAGGGGATTTCTAACTATGGCTACACCTTC CASSPRVGQGISNYGYTF
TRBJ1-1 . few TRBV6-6 TGTGCCAGCAGCCCCGGACAGATTGAAGCTTTCTTT CASSPGQIEAFF
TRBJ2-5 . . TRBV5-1 TGCGCCAGCAGCACAGGCCAAGAGACCCAGTACTTC CASSTGQETQYF
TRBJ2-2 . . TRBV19 TGTGCCAGTAGTATCGGGACCCGTGGCACCGGGGAGCTGTTTTTT CASSIGTRGTGELFF